Below, 28 T cell receptor beta chains from the same sample are listed, as sequenced in a study of blood T cell repertoires in COVID-19. The table came from immunoSEQ multiplex PCR; TCRdb's copy has only in-frame clones and leaves some out. Seen here are roughly 200,000 clones, 75% to 90% observed once, and the top ten hold around 30%. Material for sequencing was peripheral blood. The source of these receptors is a man aged 40-55 years with acute or convalescent COVID-19.

This chain uses TRBV6-5 with TRBJ1-1; no firm D call. The CDR3 is 12 amino acids. In germline, CDR1 is MNHEY, CDR2 SVGAGI. V dropped 2 bases and J dropped 4 bases, with 5 bases sitting between them. The CDR3: CASSYEGTEAFF. As DNA, the CDR3 is TGTGCCAGCAGTTACGAGGGCACTGAAGCTTTCTTT.

The gene calls are TRBV10-2 and TRBJ2-5, with no clear D. V was trimmed by 4 bases and J by 2 bases, leaving 14 bases between them. This CDR3 has 15 amino acids. Germline V lookup: CDR1 WSHSY, CDR2 SAAADI. CDR3 nucleotide sequence: TGCGCCAGCAGTGCCTACAGTATGAGACAAGAGACCCAGTACTTC. Encoded protein: CASSAYSMRQETQYF.

The J gene is TRBJ1-6, the V gene TRBV30; 9 bases map to TRBD1. The germline V gene encodes CDR1 GTSNPN and CDR2 SVGIG (reference sequence). V shed 3 bases, J shed 10 bases, and the junction held 4 bases outside the gene matches. The length of the CDR3 is 13 residues. CDR3 in DNA: TGTGCCTGGAGGACAGGGGGTGAATCACCCCTCCACTTT. This translates into CAWRTGGESPLHF.

The rearrangement uses TRBV15 and TRBJ1-2; tentatively, D is TRBD1 (5 bases). Germline V gene data show CDR1 as LNHNV and CDR2 as YYDKDF (reference sequence). This CDR3 is 15 amino acids long. V lost 0 bases and J 7 bases, leaving 15 bases between the germline ends. The CDR3 coding sequence is TGTGCCACCAGCAGAGATGGCCAGGGAAGGAGTGGCTACACCTTC. It yields the protein CATSRDGQGRSGYTF. Variable domain in full (rest from reference TRBV15 and TRBJ1-2): DAMVIQNPRYQVTQFGKPVTLSCSQTLNHNVMYWYQQKSSQAPKLLFHYYDKDFNNEADTPDNFQSRRPNTSFCFLDIRSPGLGDTAMYLCATSRDGQGRSGYTFGSGTRLTVV.

The CDR3 nucleotides read TGTGCCAGCAAGGGGGTCGAAGGCGGGCAGTACTTC. Translation gives CASKGVEGGQYF. The rearrangement joins TRBV6-5 to TRBJ2-7; D possibly corresponds to TRBD1 (6 bases). The germline gives CDR1 MNHEY, CDR2 SVGAGI. The V gene lost 7 bases and the J gene lost 9 bases, with 16 bases spanning the gap. The CDR3 spans 12 residues.

This chain links TRBV4-2 with TRBJ1-1, with D hard to call. Trimming took off 1 base at V and 6 bases at J, with 12 bases between the two ends. The germline V gene has CDR1 LGHNA and CDR2 YNFKEQ. CDR3 size: 14 residues. The CDR3, as DNA: TGTGCCAGCAGCCAAGTAACGGTAAACTCTGAAGCTTTCTTT. Protein: CASSQVTVNSEAFF.

V gene TRBV5-4 combines with J gene TRBJ1-4; 9 nucleotides line up with TRBD1. The V gene's germline CDR1 is SGHNT and CDR2 YYREEE (reference sequence). The CDR3 is 14 residues long. The V gene end was trimmed by 4 bases and the J gene end by 6 bases; junction bases not matched to a gene: 4. DNA of the CDR3: TGTGCCAGCAGCCTTGGGACAGGGTATGAAAAACTGTTTTTT. This encodes CASSLGTGYEKLFF.

This clone was observed a few times. The rearrangement joins TRBV5-1 to TRBJ2-2; TRBD2 agrees at 12 bases. Per the germline V gene, CDR1 is SGHRS and CDR2 is YFSETQ. The V gene end was trimmed by 3 bases and the J gene end by 5 bases; junction bases not matched to a gene: 8. This CDR3 has 17 residues. The CDR3 DNA sequence: TGCGCCAGCAGCTCTCTACTAGCGGGAGGTGGGACCGGGGAGCTGTTTTTT. This translates into CASSSLLAGGGTGELFF.

The CDR3 nucleotides are TGTGCCAGCGGGAGGGCCGGAATGCATGAGCAGTTCTTC. Translation: CASGRAGMHEQFF. The rearrangement uses TRBV6-4 and TRBJ2-1; TRBD2 matches 7 bases. V lost 8 bases and J lost 8; bases outside the gene matches: 9. The germline V gene encodes CDR1 MRHNA and CDR2 SNTAGT. The CDR3 is 13 residues long.

V usage is TRBV25-1 and J usage is TRBJ1-2, with 7 bases that match TRBD1. The CDR3 sequence is 13 residues long. Per germline, CDR1 MGHDK and CDR2 SYGVNS. Germline trimming cut 4 bases from V and 7 bases from J; bases unmatched to any gene: 6. This CDR3 is CASSGPQGVGYTF. The CDR3 coding sequence is TGTGCCAGCAGTGGTCCGCAGGGGGTTGGCTACACCTTC.

The chain employs TRBV6-5 and TRBJ1-1; D is unclear. The CDR3 runs 16 residues. The V gene's germline CDR1 is MNHEY and CDR2 SVGAGI. The V end was cut by 0 bases, the J end by 4 bases, with 15 bases between. The CDR3 DNA reads as TGTGCCAGCAGTTACTCGAATCGGGTTGAATTCACTGAAGCTTTCTTT. This translates into CASSYSNRVEFTEAFF.

This chain connects TRBV10-1 to TRBJ2-1; the match to TRBD2 covers 8 bases. Germline V lookup: CDR1 WNHNN, CDR2 SYGVQD (reference sequence). The CDR3 spans 14 residues. V shed 3 bases and J 9 bases; nucleotides not matched to a gene: 7. The CDR3 sequence: CASSDTGGPGEQFF. In DNA, the CDR3 is TGCGCCAGCAGTGACACGGGAGGGCCGGGTGAGCAGTTCTTC.

The genes are TRBV30 and TRBJ2-7, with 7 bases that match TRBD1. Germline V gene lookup returns CDR1 GTSNPN and CDR2 SVGIG (reference sequence). V gave up 0 bases and J gave up 6 bases; unmatched junction bases: 5. This CDR3 is 13 amino acids long. The CDR3 nucleotides read TGTGCCTGGAGTGTACTCGAGGGGGCCGAGCAGTACTTC. Translating gives CAWSVLEGAEQYF.

This sequence joins TRBV6-5 and TRBJ2-2; maybe TRBD1 (6 bases). This CDR3 spans 14 amino acids. The germline V gene encodes CDR1 MNHEY and CDR2 SVGAGI. V shed 6 bases and J shed 8 bases, with 16 bases lying between them. CDR3 amino acids: CASRGLGAQGELFF. CDR3 nucleotides: TGTGCCAGCAGGGGCCTGGGGGCGCAAGGGGAGCTGTTTTTT.

This clone was seen more than once but under ten times. This rearrangement joins TRBV30 to TRBJ2-1; TRBD2 matches 7 bases. Germline assignment: CDR1 GTSNPN and CDR2 SVGIG (reference sequence). This CDR3 has 13 amino acids. After removal of 2 bases from V and 6 bases from J, the junction contained 4 bases not matched to a gene. The CDR3 protein is CAWSQGLRNEQFF. Here the CDR3 DNA reads TGTGCCTGGAGTCAGGGACTACGCAATGAGCAGTTCTTC.

The chain joins TRBV5-5 to TRBJ1-4, with 8 bases matching TRBD1. In germline, CDR1 is SGHKS, CDR2 YYEKEE (reference sequence). V dropped 4 bases and J dropped 5; count of bases not matched to a gene: 10. The CDR3 runs to 16 residues. The CDR3 protein is CASSHGQGGVNEKLFF. Here the CDR3 DNA reads TGTGCCAGCAGCCATGGACAGGGCGGGGTAAATGAAAAACTGTTTTTT.

The chain is built from TRBV4-1 and TRBJ1-6; no clear D gene. The CDR3 extends over 15 amino acids. Germline V lookup: CDR1 MGHRA, CDR2 YSYEKL. V was trimmed by 3 bases and J by 4 bases, leaving 10 bases between them. CDR3 residues: CASSQPWPYNSPLHF. The DNA of the CDR3 is TGCGCCAGCAGCCAGCCCTGGCCGTATAATTCACCCCTCCACTTT.

As regards this clone: The junction differs from germline at one of its ends, possibly a read error. DNA of the CDR3: TGTGCCAGCAGGCGCTCAGAGCGGGACCCGTACCAAGACTTC. It is translated as CASRRSERDPYQDF. J is TRBJ2-7 and V is TRBV6-5; TRBD2 matches at 7 bases. The CDR3 covers 14 residues. Germline lookup yields CDR1 MNHEY and CDR2 SVGAGI.

J is TRBJ2-3 and V is TRBV7-7, with 10 nucleotides matching TRBD2. The germline V gene has CDR1 SSHAT and CDR2 FNYEAQ (reference sequence). This CDR3 region has 16 residues. With 2 bases clipped from V and 11 bases from J, the junction kept 13 bases outside the gene matches. CDR3 sequence: CASSLLVAGGNSEQYF. The CDR3 nucleotides read TGTGCCAGCAGCTTATTGGTAGCGGGAGGTAATTCGGAGCAGTATTTT. Together with reference TRBV7-7 and TRBJ2-3, the CDR3 gives the full variable domain: GAGVSQSPRYKVTKRGQDVTLRCDPISSHATLYWYQQALGQGPEFLTYFNYEAQPDKSGLPSDRFSAERPEGSISTLTIQRTEQRDSAMYRCASSLLVAGGNSEQYFGPGTRLTVL.

V usage is TRBV12-5 and J usage is TRBJ2-5; 8 bases map to TRBD2. The CDR3 has 14 amino acids. CDR1 and CDR2 from the germline V gene are LGHNT and FRNRAP. Trimming at V came to 3 bases and at J to 5 bases, leaving 5 bases not matched to a gene. The CDR3 reads CASGLSGGGETQYF. In DNA, the CDR3 is TGTGCTAGTGGTTTAAGCGGGGGAGGGGAGACCCAGTACTTC.

In regard to this clone: This specimen includes other DNA sequences encoding the same CDR3. The chain joins TRBV12-3 or TRBV12-4 to TRBJ2-6; D is undetermined. The length of the CDR3 is 13 residues. Trimming shortened V by 6 bases and J by 0 bases, and 3 bases separated the two germline ends. The chain's CDR3 is CASSFSGANVLTF. The CDR3 DNA reads as TGTGCCAGCAGCTTCTCTGGGGCCAACGTCCTGACTTTC.

V and J are TRBV11-3 and TRBJ2-1; D gene uncertain. The CDR3 contains 15 residues. Germline V gene lookup returns CDR1 SGHNT and CDR2 YENEEA. Trimming pared 3 bases from V and 0 bases from J, leaving 9 bases between. This chain's CDR3 is CASSFGGSSYNEQFF. CDR3 nucleotide sequence: TGTGCCAGCAGCTTTGGCGGCAGCTCCTACAATGAGCAGTTCTTC. Full variable domain (rest looked up from reference TRBV11-3 and TRBJ2-1): EAGVVQSPRYKIIEKKQPVAFWCNPISGHNTLYWYLQNLGQGPELLIRYENEEAVDDSQLPKDRFSAERLKGVDSTLKIQPAELGDSAVYLCASSFGGSSYNEQFFGPGTRLTVL.

This sequence joins TRBV18 and TRBJ1-4; D remains unclear. CDR1 KGHSH and CDR2 LQKENI come from the germline V gene. The CDR3 has 14 residues. V was trimmed by 2 bases and J by 8 bases, leaving 12 bases between them. CDR3 residues: CASSPDRGTEKLFF. CDR3 DNA sequence: TGTGCCAGCTCACCAGACCGGGGAACAGAAAAACTGTTTTTT.

The CDR3 region is CASSMSEVSYGYTF. The CDR3 region has the DNA TGTGCCAGTAGTATGTCGGAGGTTTCCTATGGCTACACCTTC. The chain uses TRBV19 and TRBJ1-2; D gene ambiguous. The CDR3 sequence is 14 residues long. CDR1 LNHDA and CDR2 SQIVND come from the germline V gene (reference sequence). V was pared by 3 bases and J by 4 bases, with 12 bases between. Full variable domain (rest looked up from reference TRBV19 and TRBJ1-2): DGGITQSPKYLFRKEGQNVTLSCEQNLNHDAMYWYRQDPGQGLRLIYYSQIVNDFQKGDIAEGYSVSREKKESFPLTVTSAQKNPTAFYLCASSMSEVSYGYTFGSGTRLTVV.

This chain uses TRBV30 with TRBJ1-2, with D perhaps TRBD1 (5 bases). The CDR3 covers 13 residues. The germline V and J ends were trimmed by 3 bases and 5 bases, with 13 bases remaining between them. The germline V gene has CDR1 GTSNPN and CDR2 SVGIG (reference sequence). The CDR3 here is CAWRVQGWYGYTF. CDR3 DNA sequence: TGTGCCTGGAGGGTCCAGGGTTGGTATGGCTACACCTTC.

The chain uses TRBV6-5 and TRBJ2-7, with a tentative D call TRBD2 (6 bases). Germline loops: CDR1 MNHEY, CDR2 SVGAGI. The CDR3 is made up of 15 amino acids. Trimming took off 1 base at V and 0 bases at J, with 10 bases between the two ends. The CDR3 DNA follows: TGTGCCAGCAGTTACTTCCGGGGGAACTCCTACGAGCAGTACTTC. This sequence encodes CASSYFRGNSYEQYF.

The chain has TRBV5-1 and TRBJ1-2, with 12 bases fitting TRBD1. The CDR3 length is 15 residues. The ends lost 4 bases at V and 6 bases at J; junction bases unmatched: 7. Germline V gene lookup returns CDR1 SGHRS and CDR2 YFSETQ. The CDR3 DNA reads as TGCGCCAGCAGCCTCGTCGGGACAGGGGGCAATGGCTACACCTTC. It encodes CASSLVGTGGNGYTF.

This sequence joins TRBV29-1 and TRBJ2-7, with a weak D call TRBD2 (5 bases). In germline, CDR1 is SQVTM, CDR2 ANQGSEA. The CDR3 length is 13 residues. V dropped 5 bases and J dropped 3 bases, with 14 bases sitting between them. The CDR3 DNA sequence: TGCAGCGTTTCATCCGAAGGGAGCTACGAGCAGTACTTC. It yields the protein CSVSSEGSYEQYF.